This TCR beta chain was sequenced during a study of human T cells and chemical hapten exposure. For the study at large: Patients got weekly scalp diphenylcyclopropenone doses over the approximately 24-week study. DPC (0.01%) was patch tested on the upper back and read at 6 days.

This sample's time point: patch test 1, 2 weeks after DPC sensitization. The treatment here: therapeutic diphenylcyclopropenone sensitization with weekly scalp DPC. Whole blood that had not been fractionated was the source of extracted total RNA. Sample donors consisted of patients with alopecia, aged 18 to 70 years, who were suitable for DPC. MiXCR, run by TCRdb on the RACE reads, gives a single entry per CDR3 protein. Of approximately 52,000 distinct CDR3 sequences listed, approximately 10% are singletons. Germline V gives CDR1 SGHTA, CDR2 FQGNSA. The CDR3 extends over 13 amino acids. V lost 4 bases to trimming and J lost 4 bases; unmatched junction nucleotides: 3. This clonotype was detected ten times or more.

This receptor was identified in a woman aged 40 to 49 with alopecia areata. Some clones in this sample may be carry-over from other donors' samples. V gene TRBV7-2 combines with J gene TRBJ1-1, with TRBD1 matching 7 bases. The source material was whole blood, sampled in connection with sensitization to the hapten diphenylcyclopropenone (DPC). CDR3 protein: CASSSDRATEAFF. The DNA of the CDR3 is TGTGCCAGCAGCTCCGACAGGGCCACTGAAGCTTTCTTT. The full variable domain, with the rest looked up from reference TRBV7-2 and TRBJ1-1, is GAGVSQSPSNKVTEKGKDVELRCDPISGHTALYWYRQSLGQGLEFLIYFQGNSAPDKSGLPSDRFSAERTGGSVSTLTIQRTQQEDSAVYLCASSSDRATEAFFGQGTRLTVV.